This T cell receptor (beta chain) is drawn from a study of blood T cell repertoires in COVID-19 (dated by TCRdb to 2020 to 2022). Broadly, across the study: Samples covering the acute and convalescent phases of COVID-19 were provided by collaborators in the United States, Italy and Spain. The samples were drawn from two sources: the first 160 participants of the ongoing ImmuneRACE study, and fewer than 1,500 subjects contributed by 6 global collaborators. The repertoires were made available in a free public database intended to serve as a resource for research on the immune response to SARS-CoV-2. Nearly every sample came with metadata listing a de-identified subject ID, COVID-19 status, age in years and sex. The material from the prospective study consisted of cDNA or gDNA derived from T cells, B-cell-depleted T cells, or PBMCs. HLA class I and class II types, where available, came from metadata supplied by the sample provider rather than from assay-based typing. Deeply sampled blood TCRbeta repertoires from subjects exposed to, actively infected with, or recovered from COVID-19 were included in the dataset. On the study overall, not on this receptor specifically: The quantity of clinical and demographic metadata differed by source and by participant and was supplied without curation.

TCRbeta CDR3 regions were amplified from genomic DNA using the immunoSEQ Assay, a bias-controlled multiplex PCR. From the authors' description of their analysis: Nucleated cell counts per sample were estimated from amplification of reference gene primers within the assay. To quantify the absolute abundance of each unique TCRbeta CDR3 rearrangement, sequence reads were collapsed and filtered. For each sample, productive Simpson clonality was calculated as the square root of Simpson's diversity index over productive rearrangements. TCRdb retrieved this table from immuneACCESS and kept in-frame rearrangements only. Not all clones are present; in checked studies, unresolved V genes account for under half, and no reason is known for the remainder. V, J and clone size are those of that table, while D and trimming were read from the DNA. Across this sample there are 290,000 or so clones, with 87% seen only once. About 2% of the sample is taken by the ten largest.

Collaborating institutions collected whole blood in K2EDTA tubes following their own protocols. Collaborator samples were shipped for TCRbeta analysis as frozen whole blood, isolated PBMCs, or DNA extracted from either sample type. Turning to this clone: The specificity of this receptor is unknown. Within one base of it there is no much larger clone, and no base qualities were kept.

V is cut by 3 bases and J by 8 bases, and the space between the germline ends is 13 bases. For CDR1 and CDR2, the germline V gene (reference sequence) lists LNHDA and SQIVND. Measured from the cysteine to the phenylalanine, the CDR3 is 13 residues long. The entry retains the CDR3 DNA only, 39 bases that are in frame from base 1. The receptor was derived from a man in his late teens or twenties with active or convalescent COVID-19. The chain employs TRBV19 and TRBJ1-2; no D gene call is confident. Sequenced material: peripheral blood. The nucleotide sequence is TGTGCCAGTAGTATCAGGAACCCCCGAGGCTACACCTTC. It codes for CASSIRNPRGYTF.